The source of this T cell receptor (delta chain) is a study of delta chains in infants with herpesvirus infections. Study details: Infants infected with CMV after birth were searched for public fetal Vdelta1/Vgamma8 clonotype.

Reverse transcription of PBMC RNA used primers specific for the gamma and delta chains. TCRdb reprocessed the RT-PCR reads using CATT. The sample contains about 3,300 delta-chain clones, less than 35% of which appear only once. Study observations and caveats: Later infection age appeared linked to lower public-clonotype frequency among Vdelta1 cells. CMV-uninfected infants might carry this public clonotype below detection. The public clonotype appeared only at the first post-infection time point.

Per the germline V gene, CDR1 is TSWWSYY and CDR2 is QGS. The CDR3 totals 17 residues. V lost 0 bases and J lost 4; bases outside the gene matches: 9. This clone was counted a few times. Its antigen remains unidentified. This TCR was recovered from a human donor who was a Ugandan infant, either HIV-exposed or HIV-unexposed (not recorded which). This rearrangement joins TRDV1 to TRDJ1; TRDD3 matches at 9 bases. Source: peripheral blood, taken at time point 3 of longitudinal follow-up. The CDR3 is CALGELRLGIRNDKLIF. The DNA of the CDR3 is TGTGCTCTTGGGGAACTCCGTTTGGGGATACGCAACGATAAACTCATCTTT.